These 30 T cell receptor beta chains were all obtained from the same sample, sequenced in a study of CXCR3-negative and CXCR3-positive naive CD8 T cells. With UMI labels, 5' RACE was used to prepare the TRB cDNA libraries. TCRdb derives one entry per CDR3 protein from the 5' RACE reads, leaving out DNA. The table lists approximately 66,000 distinct CDR3 sequences. Sequenced sample: naive CXCR3- CD8+ T cells from blood. Subset specified: CD45RO-CCR7+CD27+CD95- naive CD8+ T cells lacking CXCR3 (TNR3-). The receptors originated from a human donor in good health. Some clones in this sample may be carry-over from other donors' samples.

The rearrangement links TRBV29-1 to TRBJ2-7; TCRdb's D gene call, TRBD1, goes unchecked for lack of DNA. Looked up from germline, CDR1 is SQVTM and CDR2 is ANQGSEA. This CDR3 is 13 amino acids long. The CDR3 reads CSVTTGVDYEQYF.

The genes are TRBV14 and TRBJ2-5; the TCRdb D gene call, TRBD1, has no DNA to confirm it. The CDR3 runs to 13 residues. In germline, CDR1 is SGHDN, CDR2 FVKESK. CDR3 residues: CASSLRQQETQYF. The variable domain in full, with the rest retrieved from reference TRBV14 and TRBJ2-5, is EAGVTQFPSHSVIEKGQTVTLRCDPISGHDNLYWYRRVMGKEIKFLLHFVKESKQDESGMPNNRFLAERTGGTYSTLKVQPAELEDSGVYFCASSLRQQETQYFGPGTRLLVL.

The chain employs TRBV7-8 and TRBJ2-1; TCRdb selects TRBD2, and the lack of DNA leaves this call unchecked. Looked up from germline, CDR1 is SGHVS and CDR2 is FQNEAQ. The CDR3 is made up of 18 amino acids. The CDR3: CASSFWGGLSGGEEEQFF.

The rearrangement links TRBV10-3 to TRBJ2-1; TCRdb's D gene call, TRBD1, goes unchecked for lack of DNA. The CDR3 is made up of 17 amino acids. Germline lookup yields CDR1 ENHRY and CDR2 SYGVKD. CDR3 in amino acids: CAISESGTGGSYNEQFF.

The gene calls are TRBV12-3 or TRBV12-4 and TRBJ2-2. The CDR3 is 12 residues long. CDR3: CASSSYTGELFF.

The chain joins TRBV20-1 to TRBJ2-7; TCRdb's D gene call, TRBD2, goes unchecked for lack of DNA. This CDR3 has 15 residues. CDR1 and CDR2 (germline): DFQATT, SNEGSKA (reference sequence). This chain's CDR3 is CSARDLEGANYEQYF.

The chain carries TRBV27 and TRBJ2-7; TCRdb returns TRBD2, unconfirmable since there is no DNA. CDR1 and CDR2 from the germline V gene are MNHEY and SMNVEV (reference sequence). CDR3 length: 15 residues. CDR3 in amino acids: CASSRTLQGRDEQYF.

The chain has TRBV14 and TRBJ2-7. Germline values: CDR1 SGHDN, CDR2 FVKESK. CDR3 length: 13 amino acids. The CDR3 sequence: CASSQVITYEQYF.

The CDR3: CSARDLAGGLDEQFF. This chain connects TRBV20-1 to TRBJ2-1; the TRBD1 assignment by TCRdb is unverifiable without DNA. CDR3 size: 15 residues. Germline CDR1 and CDR2: DFQATT and SNEGSKA (reference sequence).

The V gene is TRBV6-5, the J gene TRBJ2-1. Germline CDR1 reads MNHEY; CDR2 reads SVGAGI. The CDR3 has 13 amino acids. The CDR3: CASSYERDNEQFF.

The CDR3 reads CSVEGLAVLEQETQYF. The chain combines TRBV29-1 with TRBJ2-5; TCRdb picks TRBD2, but there is no DNA to check that call. Germline V lookup: CDR1 SQVTM, CDR2 ANQGSEA. The CDR3 extends over 16 amino acids.

CDR3 protein: CAISEASGSPPYNEQFF. The V and J genes are TRBV10-3 and TRBJ2-1; the TCRdb D gene call, TRBD2, has no DNA to confirm it. Germline assignment: CDR1 ENHRY and CDR2 SYGVKD. This CDR3 has 17 amino acids.

This sequence joins TRBV6-5 and TRBJ1-1; TCRdb selects TRBD1, and the lack of DNA leaves this call unchecked. Looked up from germline, CDR1 is MNHEY and CDR2 is SVGAGI. The length of the CDR3 is 15 residues. Here the CDR3 reads CASSPRELMNTEAFF.

The V and J genes are TRBV15 and TRBJ1-1; TCRdb returns TRBD1, unconfirmable since there is no DNA. This CDR3 comprises 15 residues. Germline V gene data show CDR1 as LNHNV and CDR2 as YYDKDF (reference sequence). CDR3 sequence: CATSSHRGSDTEAFF.

The V and J genes are TRBV28 and TRBJ1-5. The CDR3 is made up of 14 amino acids. Per germline, CDR1 MDHEN and CDR2 SYDVKM. The CDR3 loop reads CASSSTGRNQPQHF.

This chain uses TRBV6-5 with TRBJ1-5. CDR3 length equals 13 residues. Germline-derived CDR1 and CDR2 are MNHEY and SVGAGI. This chain's CDR3 is CASSFDWNQPQHF.

The rearrangement joins TRBV12-3 or TRBV12-4 to TRBJ2-7. The CDR3 is 13 residues long. The CDR3 sequence: CASSFHSSYEQYF.

This chain links TRBV28 with TRBJ2-7; TCRdb lists TRBD1, though no DNA is available to test this call. This CDR3 spans 16 amino acids. Germline V gene lookup returns CDR1 MDHEN and CDR2 SYDVKM. CDR3 region: CASSLNLRGLEEEQYF.

The rearrangement uses TRBV4-3 and TRBJ1-2; TCRdb returns TRBD1, unconfirmable since there is no DNA. Germline V lookup: CDR1 LGHNA, CDR2 YSLEER. The CDR3 is 15 residues long. The CDR3 loop is CASSQVTGSNDGYTF.

The chain employs TRBV28 and TRBJ1-3; the D gene TCRdb calls, TRBD1, cannot be checked with no DNA. The CDR3 length is 12 residues. The germline gives CDR1 MDHEN, CDR2 SYDVKM. CDR3 in amino acids: CASGPGRNTIYF.

The chain is built from TRBV23-1 and TRBJ1-5; with no DNA, the TCRdb D assignment of TRBD1 cannot be verified. TRBV23-1 carries the ORF label, with uncertain function. This CDR3 has 17 amino acids. CDR3 sequence reads: CASRPKSGTGSNQPQHF.

The rearrangement links TRBV29-1 to TRBJ2-7; TCRdb names TRBD1, which stays unverified in the absence of DNA. CDR1 and CDR2 from the germline V gene are SQVTM and ANQGSEA. The length of the CDR3 is 15 residues. CDR3 in amino acids: CSARGGQGSSYEQYF.

The rearrangement links TRBV29-1 to TRBJ1-2; TCRdb designates TRBD1, a call that cannot be tested without DNA. The CDR3 covers 13 residues. From germline, CDR1 is SQVTM and CDR2 ANQGSEA. This CDR3 is CSGLDRGYGGYTF.

V gene TRBV6-5 combines with J gene TRBJ2-7; the D gene TCRdb calls, TRBD1, cannot be checked with no DNA. Germline CDR1 and CDR2: MNHEY and SVGAGI. This CDR3 has 17 amino acids. CDR3 protein: CASSYKAGDRGFYEQYF.

The chain is built from TRBV6-5 and TRBJ2-7; there is no DNA to check the TCRdb D call of TRBD1. The CDR3 is 12 amino acids. Germline V gives CDR1 MNHEY, CDR2 SVGAGI. This chain's CDR3 is CASGHSAYEQYF.

J is TRBJ2-7 and V is TRBV28; TCRdb picks TRBD2, but there is no DNA to check that call. This CDR3 region has 15 residues. From germline, CDR1 is MDHEN and CDR2 SYDVKM. The CDR3 loop reads CASSNWTSGRNEQYF.

The J gene is TRBJ1-5, the V gene TRBV28. The CDR3 contains 11 residues. Per germline, CDR1 MDHEN and CDR2 SYDVKM. The CDR3 loop reads CASSYRDYQHF.

This rearrangement joins TRBV20-1 to TRBJ2-3; the TRBD2 assignment by TCRdb is unverifiable without DNA. The length of the CDR3 is 18 residues. The germline CDR1 and CDR2 sequences are DFQATT and SNEGSKA (reference sequence). CDR3 region: CSARDASGGAMGTDTQYF.

The gene calls are TRBV21-1 and TRBJ2-5; TCRdb's assignment of TRBD1 cannot be checked, as there is no DNA. TRBV21-1 is listed as a pseudogene. This CDR3 has 16 residues. The CDR3 loop reads CASSTAPGSPQETQYF.

CDR3 protein: CASSPIDGGTDTQYF. This sequence joins TRBV7-9 and TRBJ2-3; TCRdb selects TRBD1, and the lack of DNA leaves this call unchecked. Germline values: CDR1 SEHNR, CDR2 FQNEAQ (reference sequence). This CDR3 region has 15 residues.